Following are 21 T cell receptor beta chains from one sample sequenced in a study of T cell responses to AZD1222 COVID-19 vaccine. Generated by immunoSEQ multiplex PCR, the TCRdb table keeps only in-frame clones and is missing some. Of some 180,000 clones in the sample, roughly 92% are singletons; the top ten hold 1.5% to 2%. This material consisted of peripheral blood, taken on day 0 of AZD1222 vaccination. These receptors came from an adult in good health.

The chain joins TRBV24-1 to TRBJ2-2; D is unresolved. Trimming took off 6 bases at V and 5 bases at J, with 3 bases between the two ends. CDR3 length: 11 amino acids. Germline V gene data show CDR1 as KGHDR and CDR2 as SFDVKD. For the CDR3, the DNA is TGTGCCACCAGTTCGACCGGGGAGCTGTTTTTT. This codes for CATSSTGELFF.

In DNA, the CDR3 is TGTGCCAGCAGTTACGATCCTGGGGAGACCCAGTACTTC. Its protein product is CASSYDPGETQYF. V gene TRBV6-5 combines with J gene TRBJ2-5; D is uncertain. This CDR3 comprises 13 residues. V lost 2 bases and J 5 bases, leaving 9 bases between the germline ends. Germline loops: CDR1 MNHEY, CDR2 SVGAGI.

The chain carries TRBV2 and TRBJ2-5; 11 bases are a match to TRBD2. CDR1 is SNHLY and CDR2 is FYNNEI in the germline V gene. V lost 6 bases and J lost 4; bases outside the gene matches: 7. This CDR3 contains 15 residues. The chain's CDR3 is CASSYLAGGRETQYF. The CDR3 coding sequence is TGTGCCAGCAGCTACCTAGCGGGGGGCAGAGAGACCCAGTACTTC. Drawing the rest from reference TRBV2 and TRBJ2-5, the complete variable domain is EPEVTQTPSHQVTQMGQEVILRCVPISNHLYFYWYRQILGQKVEFLVSFYNNEISEKSEIFDDQFSVERPDGSNFTLKIRSTKLEDSAMYFCASSYLAGGRETQYFGPGTRLLVL.

V usage is TRBV7-8 and J usage is TRBJ2-3; TRBD2 is a possible D gene (6 bases). The CDR3 spans 15 residues. Trimming took 0 bases from V and 0 from J, leaving 7 bases between them. CDR1 and CDR2 from the germline V gene are SGHVS and FQNEAQ. CDR3 residues: CASSLAGTSTDTQYF. CDR3 coding DNA: TGTGCCAGCAGCTTAGCCGGGACTAGCACAGATACGCAGTATTTT.

The chain links TRBV18 to TRBJ1-1, with TRBD1 as a possible D gene (6 bases). Germline V gene sequence: CDR1 KGHSH, CDR2 LQKENI. The CDR3 covers 15 residues. Trimming pared 0 bases from V and 5 bases from J, leaving 13 bases between. DNA for the CDR3: TGTGCCAGCTCACCACCGGGGGGGCAGGAAACTGAAGCTTTCTTT. Protein sequence: CASSPPGGQETEAFF.

The genes are TRBV4-3 and TRBJ1-5; no clear D gene. The CDR3 is 16 residues long. Trimming shortened V by 1 base and J by 7 bases, and 17 bases separated the two germline ends. Germline CDR1 LGHNA, CDR2 YSLEER. The DNA for the CDR3 is TGCGCCAGCAGCCAAGGGTTGGAAGGGATCGGGCAGCCCCAGCATTTT. Encoded protein: CASSQGLEGIGQPQHF.

The chain joins TRBV30 to TRBJ1-2; a weak D match, TRBD1 (5 bases). Germline lookup yields CDR1 GTSNPN and CDR2 SVGIG (reference sequence). V gave up 0 bases and J gave up 5 bases, with 10 bases separating them. The CDR3 totals 13 residues. The CDR3: CAWSVGRGYGYTF. CDR3 DNA sequence: TGTGCCTGGAGTGTAGGTAGGGGATATGGCTACACCTTC.

The CDR3 loop reads CSVEVFSTDTQYF. The CDR3 DNA is TGCAGCGTTGAAGTCTTTAGCACAGATACGCAGTATTTT. The rearrangement links TRBV29-1 to TRBJ2-3; no firm D call. Trimming pared 1 base from V and 0 bases from J, leaving 5 bases between. The CDR3 sequence is 13 residues long. Germline values: CDR1 SQVTM, CDR2 ANQGSEA.

The sample holds one count of this clone. The genes are TRBV19 and TRBJ2-3; no definite D call. The V end lost 7 bases, the J end lost 0 bases, and 11 bases lay between the germline ends. The CDR3 contains 14 residues. Germline values: CDR1 LNHDA, CDR2 SQIVND (reference sequence). The CDR3 region is CASKIEVSTDTQYF. CDR3 DNA sequence: TGTGCCAGTAAGATAGAGGTTAGCACAGATACGCAGTATTTT.

The chain links TRBV6-1 to TRBJ1-2, with D hard to call. CDR3 length: 14 residues. Germline values: CDR1 MNHNS, CDR2 SASEGT. V was cut by 2 bases and J by 2 bases, with 9 bases left in between. The CDR3 is CASSEQDRNYGYTF. CDR3 sequence (DNA): TGTGCCAGCAGTGAACAGGACCGCAACTATGGCTACACCTTC.

DNA of the CDR3: TGTGCCAGCAGTGATCGGGGGAGCTCCCACTACAATGAGCAGTTCTTC. Residues: CASSDRGSSHYNEQFF. The chain recombines TRBV2 with TRBJ2-1; maybe TRBD2 (6 bases). V was clipped by 3 bases and J by 3 bases, with 15 bases between them. This CDR3 has 16 amino acids. Looked up from germline, CDR1 is SNHLY and CDR2 is FYNNEI.

J is TRBJ2-1 and V is TRBV25-1; D may be TRBD1 or TRBD2 (5 bases each). The CDR3 covers 17 residues. Germline V gene sequence: CDR1 MGHDK, CDR2 SYGVNS. V lost 3 bases and J lost 0, with 15 bases in between. The CDR3 nucleotides are TGTGCCAGCAGTGAGAAGAGGGGCAAAAGCTCCTACAATGAGCAGTTCTTC. This gives the protein CASSEKRGKSSYNEQFF.

The chain employs TRBV9 and TRBJ2-1; TRBD2 matches 9 bases. The CDR3 sequence is 14 residues long. Trimming at V came to 2 bases and at J to 9 bases, leaving 6 bases not matched to a gene. Germline lookup yields CDR1 SGDLS and CDR2 YYNGEE. Written as DNA, the CDR3 is TGTGCCAGCAGCGTTAGCGGGAGTGGTAGTGAGCAGTTCTTC. Protein sequence: CASSVSGSGSEQFF.

The chain recombines TRBV12-5 with TRBJ2-5; D may be TRBD1 (6 bases). With 4 bases removed from V and 5 bases from J, the gap between germline ends came to 20 bases. Germline-derived CDR1 and CDR2 are LGHNT and FRNRAP. The CDR3 runs 16 residues. The CDR3 region is CASGSPRARRGETQYF. CDR3 nucleotides: TGTGCTAGTGGTTCCCCGCGGGCGAGAAGGGGGGAGACCCAGTACTTC.

The gene calls are TRBV18 and TRBJ2-1; 12 bases line up with TRBD2. Germline CDR1 KGHSH, CDR2 LQKENI. V trimming: 5 bases; J trimming: 9 bases; junction bases outside the gene matches: 8. The CDR3 spans 15 residues. The CDR3: CASSTLAGGPVEQFF. The CDR3 region has the DNA TGTGCCAGCTCAACTCTAGCGGGGGGGCCCGTTGAGCAGTTCTTC.

The chain has TRBV11-2 and TRBJ2-1, with 7 positions matching TRBD1. The V gene end was trimmed by 5 bases and the J gene end by 6 bases; junction bases not matched to a gene: 10. Germline V gene sequence: CDR1 SGHAT, CDR2 FQNNGV. This CDR3 region has 15 residues. The CDR3 region is CASSLPGTVFNEQFF. DNA for the CDR3: TGTGCCAGCAGCCTCCCCGGGACAGTGTTCAATGAGCAGTTCTTC.

The V and J genes are TRBV3-1 (or the pseudogene TRBV3-2) and TRBJ1-6, with unresolved D. The length of the CDR3 is 15 residues. V gave up 1 base and J gave up 10 bases, with 14 bases separating them. Germline CDR1 reads LGHDT; CDR2 reads YNNKEL (reference sequence). CDR3 region: CASSQVRTRGSPLHF. CDR3 nucleotide sequence: TGTGCCAGCAGCCAAGTAAGAACGCGCGGATCACCCCTCCACTTT.

Comments on this clone: It is unclear where the CDR3 begins or ends on the DNA, so no DNA is shown, and the CDR3 is as TCRdb lists it. This chain links TRBV5-1 with TRBJ1-5. Counting both end residues, the CDR3 totals 16 amino acids. CDR1 and CDR2 from the germline V gene are SGHRS and YFSETQ. The CDR3 loop is CASSSSRDLLCQPQHF.

CDR3 DNA: TGTGCCAGCAGTTGGTCAGGCTCCTACGAGCAGTACTTC. It yields the protein CASSWSGSYEQYF. J is TRBJ2-7 and V is TRBV6-2 or TRBV6-3; D ambiguous. The CDR3 sequence is 13 residues long. Trimming took 4 bases from V and 0 from J, leaving 7 bases between them. Germline V gene data show CDR1 as MNHEY and CDR2 as SVGEGT.

The chain employs TRBV30 and TRBJ2-7; D is uncertain. From germline, CDR1 is GTSNPN and CDR2 SVGIG (reference sequence). The CDR3 covers 13 residues. V was pared by 2 bases and J by 4 bases, with 12 bases between. DNA for the CDR3: TGTGCCTGGAGTCTAAACTATGATTACGAGCAGTACTTC. Translated, it gives CAWSLNYDYEQYF.

This clone came up once. V usage is TRBV4-1 and J usage is TRBJ2-1; 11 bases are a match to TRBD1. V gave up 0 bases and J gave up 9 bases; unmatched junction bases: 7. The CDR3 sequence is 16 residues long. Germline CDR1 MGHRA, CDR2 YSYEKL. This chain's CDR3 is CASSQEVWTGGSEQFF. The CDR3, as DNA: TGCGCCAGCAGCCAAGAAGTGTGGACAGGGGGCAGTGAGCAGTTCTTC.